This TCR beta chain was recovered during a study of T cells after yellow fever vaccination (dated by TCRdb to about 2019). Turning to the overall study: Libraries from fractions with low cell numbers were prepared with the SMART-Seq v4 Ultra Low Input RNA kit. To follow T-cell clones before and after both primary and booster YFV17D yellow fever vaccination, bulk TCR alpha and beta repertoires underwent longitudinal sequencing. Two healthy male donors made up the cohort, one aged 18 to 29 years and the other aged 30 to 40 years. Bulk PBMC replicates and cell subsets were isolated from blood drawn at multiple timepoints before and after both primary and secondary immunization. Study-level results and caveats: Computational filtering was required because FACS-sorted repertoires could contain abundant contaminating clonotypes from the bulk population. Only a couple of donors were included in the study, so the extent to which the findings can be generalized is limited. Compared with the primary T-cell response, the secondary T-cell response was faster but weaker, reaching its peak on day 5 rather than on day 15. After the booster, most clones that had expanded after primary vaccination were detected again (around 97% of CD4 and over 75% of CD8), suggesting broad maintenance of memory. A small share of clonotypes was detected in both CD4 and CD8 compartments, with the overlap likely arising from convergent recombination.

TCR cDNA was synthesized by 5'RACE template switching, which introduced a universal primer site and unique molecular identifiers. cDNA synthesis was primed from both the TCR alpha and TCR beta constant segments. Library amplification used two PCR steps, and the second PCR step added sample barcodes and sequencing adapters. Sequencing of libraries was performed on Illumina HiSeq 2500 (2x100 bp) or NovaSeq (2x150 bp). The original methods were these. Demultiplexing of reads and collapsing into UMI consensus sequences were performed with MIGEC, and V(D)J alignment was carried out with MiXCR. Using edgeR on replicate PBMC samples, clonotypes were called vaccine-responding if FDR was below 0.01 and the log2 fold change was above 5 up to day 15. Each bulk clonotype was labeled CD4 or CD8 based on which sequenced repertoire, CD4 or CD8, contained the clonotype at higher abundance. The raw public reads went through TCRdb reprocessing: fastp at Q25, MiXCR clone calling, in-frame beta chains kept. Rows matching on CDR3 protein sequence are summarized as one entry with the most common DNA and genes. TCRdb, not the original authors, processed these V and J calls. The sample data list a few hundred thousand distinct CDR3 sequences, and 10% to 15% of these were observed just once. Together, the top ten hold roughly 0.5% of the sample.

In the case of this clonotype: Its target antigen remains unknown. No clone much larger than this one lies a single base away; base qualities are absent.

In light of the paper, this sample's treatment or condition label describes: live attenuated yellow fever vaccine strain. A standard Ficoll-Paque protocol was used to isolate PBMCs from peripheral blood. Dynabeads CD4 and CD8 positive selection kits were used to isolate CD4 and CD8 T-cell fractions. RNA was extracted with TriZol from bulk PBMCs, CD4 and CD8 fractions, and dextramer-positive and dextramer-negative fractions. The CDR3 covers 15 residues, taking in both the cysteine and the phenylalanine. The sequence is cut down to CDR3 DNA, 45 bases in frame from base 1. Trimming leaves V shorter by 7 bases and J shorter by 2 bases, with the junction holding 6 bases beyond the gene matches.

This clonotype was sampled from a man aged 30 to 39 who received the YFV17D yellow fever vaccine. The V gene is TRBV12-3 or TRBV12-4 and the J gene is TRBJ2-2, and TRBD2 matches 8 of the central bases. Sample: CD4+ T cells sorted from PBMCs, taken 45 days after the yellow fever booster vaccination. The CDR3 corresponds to CASTLSGRNTGELFF. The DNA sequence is TGTGCCAGCACCCTCAGCGGGAGAAACACCGGGGAGCTGTTTTTT.